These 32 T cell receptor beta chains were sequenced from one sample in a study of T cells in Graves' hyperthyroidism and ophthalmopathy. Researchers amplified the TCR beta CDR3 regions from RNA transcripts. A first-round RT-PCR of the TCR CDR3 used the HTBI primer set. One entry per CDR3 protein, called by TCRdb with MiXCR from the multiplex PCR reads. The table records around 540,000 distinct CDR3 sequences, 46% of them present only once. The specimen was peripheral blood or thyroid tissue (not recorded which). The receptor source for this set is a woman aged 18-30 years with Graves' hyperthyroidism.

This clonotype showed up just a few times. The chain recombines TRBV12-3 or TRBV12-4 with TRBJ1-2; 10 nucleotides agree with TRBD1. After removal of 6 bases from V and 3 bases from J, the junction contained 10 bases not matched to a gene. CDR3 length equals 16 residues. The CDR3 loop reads CASSPGQGEEDYGYTF. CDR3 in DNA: TGTGCCAGCAGCCCCGGACAGGGGGAAGAGGACTATGGCTACACCTTC.

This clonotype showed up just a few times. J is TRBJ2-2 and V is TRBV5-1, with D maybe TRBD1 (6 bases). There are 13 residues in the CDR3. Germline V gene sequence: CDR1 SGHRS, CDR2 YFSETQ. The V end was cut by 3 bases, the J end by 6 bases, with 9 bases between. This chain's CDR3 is CASSYTGSGELFF. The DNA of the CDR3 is TGCGCCAGCAGCTACACAGGGTCCGGGGAGCTGTTTTTT.

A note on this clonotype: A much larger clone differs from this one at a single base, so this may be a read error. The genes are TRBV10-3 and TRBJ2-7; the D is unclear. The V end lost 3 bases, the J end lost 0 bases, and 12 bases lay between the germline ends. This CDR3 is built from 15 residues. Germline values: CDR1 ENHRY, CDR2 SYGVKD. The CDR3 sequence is CAISEGCTSSYEQYF. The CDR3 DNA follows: TGTGCCATCAGTGAAGGCTGCACGAGCTCCTACGAGCAGTACTTC.

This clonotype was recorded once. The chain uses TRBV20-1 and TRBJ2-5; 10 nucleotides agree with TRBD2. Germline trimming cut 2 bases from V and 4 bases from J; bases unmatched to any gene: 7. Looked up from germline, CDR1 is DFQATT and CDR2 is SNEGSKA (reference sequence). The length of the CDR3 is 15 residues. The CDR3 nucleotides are TGCAGTGCTAGACAACTAGCGGGAATTGGAGAGACCCAGTACTTC. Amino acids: CSARQLAGIGETQYF.

CDR3 in amino acids: CASSLADTHYEQYF. For the CDR3, the DNA is TGTGCCAGCAGCTTAGCAGACACCCACTACGAGCAGTACTTC. The chain uses TRBV7-9 and TRBJ2-7; the D is unclear. Trimming took off 0 bases at V and 3 bases at J, with 9 bases between the two ends. Germline CDR1 and CDR2: SEHNR and FQNEAQ (reference sequence). CDR3 length: 14 residues.

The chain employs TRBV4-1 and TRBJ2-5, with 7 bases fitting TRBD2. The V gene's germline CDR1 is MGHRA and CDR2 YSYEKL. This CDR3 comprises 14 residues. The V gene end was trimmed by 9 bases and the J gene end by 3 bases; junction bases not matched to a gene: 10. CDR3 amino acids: CARSLFAGEETQYF. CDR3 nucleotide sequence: TGCGCCAGAAGCTTGTTCGCGGGAGAAGAGACCCAGTACTTC.

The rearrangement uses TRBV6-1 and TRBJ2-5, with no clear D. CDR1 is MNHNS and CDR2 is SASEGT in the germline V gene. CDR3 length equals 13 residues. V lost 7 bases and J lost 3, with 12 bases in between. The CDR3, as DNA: TGTGCCAGCACGGGTTTCGAGGAAGAGACCCAGTACTTC. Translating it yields CASTGFEEETQYF.

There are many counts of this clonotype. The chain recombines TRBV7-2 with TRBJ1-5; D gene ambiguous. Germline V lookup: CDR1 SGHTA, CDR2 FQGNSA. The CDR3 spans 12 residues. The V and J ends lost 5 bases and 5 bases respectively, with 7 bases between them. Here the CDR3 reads CASSGSDQPQHF. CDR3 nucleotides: TGTGCCAGCAGCGGGAGCGATCAGCCCCAGCATTTT.

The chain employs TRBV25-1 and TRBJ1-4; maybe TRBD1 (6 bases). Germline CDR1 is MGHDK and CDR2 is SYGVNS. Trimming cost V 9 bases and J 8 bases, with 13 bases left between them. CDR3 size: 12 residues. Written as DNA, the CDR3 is TGTGCCAGAACCGGGGGCTCGGAAAAACTGTTTTTT. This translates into CARTGGSEKLFF.

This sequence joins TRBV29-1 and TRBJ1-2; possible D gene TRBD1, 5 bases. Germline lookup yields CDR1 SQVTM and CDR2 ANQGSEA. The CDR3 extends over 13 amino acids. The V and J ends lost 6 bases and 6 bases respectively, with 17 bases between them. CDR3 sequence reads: CSVAQQAGHGYTF. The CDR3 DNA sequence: TGCAGCGTAGCCCAACAGGCGGGCCATGGCTACACCTTC.

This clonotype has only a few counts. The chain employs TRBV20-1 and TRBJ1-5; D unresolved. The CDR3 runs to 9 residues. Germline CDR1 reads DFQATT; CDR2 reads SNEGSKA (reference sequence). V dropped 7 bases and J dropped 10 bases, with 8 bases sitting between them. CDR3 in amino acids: CSVGIPQHF. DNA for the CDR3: TGCAGTGTGGGGATTCCCCAGCATTTT.

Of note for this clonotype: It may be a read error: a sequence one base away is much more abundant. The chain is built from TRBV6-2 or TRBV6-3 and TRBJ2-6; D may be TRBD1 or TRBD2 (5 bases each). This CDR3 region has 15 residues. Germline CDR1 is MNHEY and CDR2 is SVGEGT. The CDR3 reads CASSPQGAGANVLAF. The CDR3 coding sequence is TGTGCCAGCAGTCCTCAGGGAGCTGGGGCCAACGTCCTGGCTTTC.

Here the CDR3 reads CASESDTNYGYTF. The DNA of the CDR3 is TGTGCCAGCGAGTCGGACACTAACTATGGCTACACCTTC. This chain uses TRBV2 with TRBJ1-2, with a tentative D call TRBD1 (5 bases). V was shortened by 8 bases and J by 0 bases, with 10 bases between the two germline ends. Germline lookup yields CDR1 SNHLY and CDR2 FYNNEI. The CDR3 has 13 amino acids.

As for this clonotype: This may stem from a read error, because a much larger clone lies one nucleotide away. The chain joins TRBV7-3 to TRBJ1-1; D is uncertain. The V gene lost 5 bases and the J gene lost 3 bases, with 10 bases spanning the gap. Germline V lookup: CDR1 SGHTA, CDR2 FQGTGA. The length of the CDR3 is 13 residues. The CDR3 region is CASSPGVDTEAFF. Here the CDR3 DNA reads TGTGCCAGCAGCCCCGGCGTTGACACTGAAGCTTTCTTT.

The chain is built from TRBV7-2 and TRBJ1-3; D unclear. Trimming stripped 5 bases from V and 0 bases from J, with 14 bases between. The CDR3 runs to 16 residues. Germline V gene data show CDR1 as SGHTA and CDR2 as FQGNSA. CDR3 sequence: CASSLGPSYSGNTIYF. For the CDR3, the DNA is TGTGCCAGCAGCCTCGGACCCTCCTACTCTGGAAACACCATATATTTT.

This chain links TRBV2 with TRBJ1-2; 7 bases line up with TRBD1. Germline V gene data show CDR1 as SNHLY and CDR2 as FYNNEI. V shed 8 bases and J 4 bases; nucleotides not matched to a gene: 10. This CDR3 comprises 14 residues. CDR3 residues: CASQGVGGGYGYTF. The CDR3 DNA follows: TGTGCCAGCCAAGGGGTAGGGGGCGGCTATGGCTACACCTTC.

In nucleotides, the CDR3 is TGTGCCAGCAGTGACGAGGCGACTAATGAAAAACTGTTTTTT. Translating it yields CASSDEATNEKLFF. This rearrangement joins TRBV6-1 to TRBJ1-4, with unresolved D. Germline CDR1 and CDR2: MNHNS and SASEGT. V lost 3 bases, J lost 2 bases, and 7 bases lay in between. The CDR3 consists of 14 residues.

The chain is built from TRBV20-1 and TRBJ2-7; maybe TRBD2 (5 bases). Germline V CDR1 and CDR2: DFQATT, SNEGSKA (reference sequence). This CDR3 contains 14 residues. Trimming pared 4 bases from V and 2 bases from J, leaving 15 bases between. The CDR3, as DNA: TGCAGTGCTATACATTCTCGGGGAACCTACGAGCAGTACTTC. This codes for CSAIHSRGTYEQYF.

The CDR3 spells CASSPRPGWAYEQYF. CDR3 nucleotides: TGTGCCAGCAGCCCGAGGCCGGGATGGGCCTACGAGCAGTACTTC. The chain carries TRBV7-2 and TRBJ2-7; tentative D call: TRBD2 (5 bases). This CDR3 contains 15 residues. Germline values: CDR1 SGHTA, CDR2 FQGNSA. The ends were cut back, 5 bases at V and 2 bases at J, with 16 bases in the middle.

Here the CDR3 DNA reads TGTGCCAGCAGGCCAAGACAGATGAACACTGAAGCTTTCTTT. It specifies CASRPRQMNTEAFF. The chain combines TRBV3-1 with TRBJ1-1; D perhaps matches TRBD1 (5 bases). Germline-derived CDR1 and CDR2 are LGHDT and YNNKEL (reference sequence). There are 14 residues in the CDR3. V was trimmed by 6 bases and J by 0 bases, leaving 11 bases between them.

The CDR3 DNA follows: TGCAGTGCCGCCTCCGCGGGGGCATCGGAGACCCAGTACTTC. This translates into CSAASAGASETQYF. V is TRBV20-1 and J is TRBJ2-5; D is perhaps TRBD2 (7 bases). The CDR3 spans 14 residues. Trimming removed 6 bases from V and 5 bases from J, with 19 bases in between. Germline values: CDR1 DFQATT, CDR2 SNEGSKA (reference sequence).

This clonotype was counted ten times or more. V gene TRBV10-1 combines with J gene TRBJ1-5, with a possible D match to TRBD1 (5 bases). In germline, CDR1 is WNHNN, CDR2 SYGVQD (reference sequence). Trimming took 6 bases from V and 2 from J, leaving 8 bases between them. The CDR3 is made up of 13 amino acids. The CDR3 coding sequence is TGCGCCAGCAGATGGGACGGCAATCAGCCCCAGCATTTT. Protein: CASRWDGNQPQHF.

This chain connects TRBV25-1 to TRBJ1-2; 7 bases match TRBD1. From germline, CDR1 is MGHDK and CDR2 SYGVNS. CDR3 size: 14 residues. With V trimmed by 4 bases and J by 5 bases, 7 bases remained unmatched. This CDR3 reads CASSARDSLYGYTF. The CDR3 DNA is TGTGCCAGCAGTGCCCGGGACAGTCTTTATGGCTACACCTTC.

The CDR3 protein is CASSYRVEREKLFF. The CDR3 DNA sequence: TGTGCCAGCAGTTATCGGGTTGAGCGGGAAAAACTGTTTTTT. This rearrangement joins TRBV6-5 to TRBJ1-4; D is unclear. This CDR3 comprises 14 residues. Trimming cost V 3 bases and J 8 bases, with 13 bases left between them. The germline CDR1 and CDR2 sequences are MNHEY and SVGAGI.

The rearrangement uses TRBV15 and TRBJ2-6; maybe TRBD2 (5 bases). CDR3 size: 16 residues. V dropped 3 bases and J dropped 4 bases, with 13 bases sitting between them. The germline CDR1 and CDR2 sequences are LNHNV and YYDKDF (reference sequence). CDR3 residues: CATSRSKASGANVLTF. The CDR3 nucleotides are TGTGCCACCAGCAGGAGTAAGGCTAGCGGGGCCAACGTCCTGACTTTC.

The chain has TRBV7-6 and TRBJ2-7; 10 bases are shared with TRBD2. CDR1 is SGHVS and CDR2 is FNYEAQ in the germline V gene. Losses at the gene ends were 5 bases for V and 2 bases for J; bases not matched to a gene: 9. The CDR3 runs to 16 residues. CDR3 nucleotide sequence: TGTGCCAGCAGCCGAACAGCGGGAGGGATCGCCTACGAGCAGTACTTC. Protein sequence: CASSRTAGGIAYEQYF.

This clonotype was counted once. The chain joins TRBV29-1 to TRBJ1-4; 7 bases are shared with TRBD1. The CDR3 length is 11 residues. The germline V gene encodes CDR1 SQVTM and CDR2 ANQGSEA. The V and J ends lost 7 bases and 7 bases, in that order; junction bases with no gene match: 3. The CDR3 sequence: CSGQGSEKLFF. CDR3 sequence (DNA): TGCAGCGGACAGGGATCTGAAAAACTGTTTTTT.

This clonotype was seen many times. The CDR3 DNA reads as TGTGCCACCAGTGATGCTGACCGCCGTAATGAAAAACTGTTTTTT. This encodes CATSDADRRNEKLFF. The chain couples TRBV24-1 to TRBJ1-4; D unclear. The germline V gene has CDR1 KGHDR and CDR2 SFDVKD. This CDR3 is 15 amino acids long. Trimming took 3 bases from V and 4 from J, leaving 11 bases between them.

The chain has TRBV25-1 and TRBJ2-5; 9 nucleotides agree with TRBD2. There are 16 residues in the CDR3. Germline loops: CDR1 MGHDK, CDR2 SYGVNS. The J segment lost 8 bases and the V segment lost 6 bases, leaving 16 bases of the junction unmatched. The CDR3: CASSLSSAGGPGTQYF. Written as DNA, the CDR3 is TGTGCCAGCAGCTTAAGTTCGGCGGGAGGGCCGGGAACCCAGTACTTC.

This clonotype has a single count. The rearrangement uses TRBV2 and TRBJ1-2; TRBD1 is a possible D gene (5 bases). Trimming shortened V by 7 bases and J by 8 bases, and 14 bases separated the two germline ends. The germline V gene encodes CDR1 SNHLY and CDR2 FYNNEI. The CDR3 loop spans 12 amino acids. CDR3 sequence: CASTGDRVGYTF. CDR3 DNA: TGTGCCAGCACCGGCGACAGAGTAGGCTACACCTTC.

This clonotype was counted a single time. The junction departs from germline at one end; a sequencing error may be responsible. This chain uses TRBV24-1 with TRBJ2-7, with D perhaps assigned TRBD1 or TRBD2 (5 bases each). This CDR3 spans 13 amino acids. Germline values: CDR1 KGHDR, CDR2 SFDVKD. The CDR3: CATSDSAGTARIF. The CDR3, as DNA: TGTGCCACCAGTGATTCCGCCGGGACGGCTAGGATCTTC.

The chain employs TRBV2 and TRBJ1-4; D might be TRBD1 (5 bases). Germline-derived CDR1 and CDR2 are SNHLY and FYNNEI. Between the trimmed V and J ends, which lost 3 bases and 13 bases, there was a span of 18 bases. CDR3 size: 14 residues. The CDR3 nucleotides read TGTGCCAGCAGTGACGGGGGAAGGTATGATGGACTGTTTTTT. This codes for CASSDGGRYDGLFF.